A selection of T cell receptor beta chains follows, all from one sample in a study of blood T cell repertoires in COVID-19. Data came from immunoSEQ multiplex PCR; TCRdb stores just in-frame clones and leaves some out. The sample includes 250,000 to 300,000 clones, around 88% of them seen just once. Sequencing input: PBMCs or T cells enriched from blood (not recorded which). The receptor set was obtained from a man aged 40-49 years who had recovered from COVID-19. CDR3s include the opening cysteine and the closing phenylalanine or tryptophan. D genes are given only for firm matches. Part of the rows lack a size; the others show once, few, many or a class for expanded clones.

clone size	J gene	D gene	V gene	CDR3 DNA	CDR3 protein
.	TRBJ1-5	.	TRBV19	TGTGCCAGTAGTTCCTATTTAGGGGGCAATCAGCCCCAGCATTTT	CASSSYLGGNQPQHF
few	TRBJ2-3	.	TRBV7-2	TGTGCCAGCAGCTTAGTAGCAGATCCCCGCACAGATACGCAGTATTTT	CASSLVADPRTDTQYF
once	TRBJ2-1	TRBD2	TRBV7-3	TGTGCCAGCAGCGCGACTAGCGGGGGGGCCTCGACGTCCTACAATGAGCAGTTCTTC	CASSATSGGASTSYNEQFF
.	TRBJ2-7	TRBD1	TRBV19	TGTGCCAGTAGTGCCAGGGGGAACGAGCAGTACTTC	CASSARGNEQYF
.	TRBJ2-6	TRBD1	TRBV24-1	TGTGCCACCAGTCCAGGGGGCTCTGGGGCCAACGTCCTGACTTTC	CATSPGGSGANVLTF
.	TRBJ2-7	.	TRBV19	TGTGCCAGTAGCCCAGGCGTATACAACTCCTACGAGCAGTACTTC	CASSPGVYNSYEQYF
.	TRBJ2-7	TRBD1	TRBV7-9	TGTGCCAGCAGGGAAACCGGGACAGGGGCGACTTACGAGCAGTACTTC	CASRETGTGATYEQYF
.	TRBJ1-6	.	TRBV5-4	TGTGCCAGCAGCAATCAAGGGGATTCACCCCTCCACTTT	CASSNQGDSPLHF
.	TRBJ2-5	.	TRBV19	TGTGCCAGTAGTACCCCCGGGACAAGACAAGAGACCCAGTACTTC	CASSTPGTRQETQYF
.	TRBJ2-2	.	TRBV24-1	TGTGCCACCAGTGACTGGGGAGTAGGGCGGACCGGGGAGCTGTTTTTT	CATSDWGVGRTGELFF
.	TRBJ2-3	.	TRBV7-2	TGTGCCAGCAGCTCCAGGGGAGGGCCCGTGGAGAATCCCGGTACGCAGTATTTT	CASSSRGGPVENPGTQYF
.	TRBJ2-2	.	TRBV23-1	TGCGCCAGCAGTCAATATCACAGAAGCCAGAACACCGGGGAGCTGTTTTTT	CASSQYHRSQNTGELFF
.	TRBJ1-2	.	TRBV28	TGTGCCAGCAGTTCCACAAGGGGGAGAGATGGCTACACCTTC	CASSSTRGRDGYTF
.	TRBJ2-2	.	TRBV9	TGTGCCAGCAGCGTACGGGACATCCTCACCGGGGAGCTGTTTTTT	CASSVRDILTGELFF
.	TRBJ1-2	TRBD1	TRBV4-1	TGCGCCAGCAGCCAAGAGGGGACAGGCTATGGCTACACCTTC	CASSQEGTGYGYTF
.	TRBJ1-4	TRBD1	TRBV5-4	TGTGCCAGCAGCGTGGACAGGGGGAGGGCTAATGAAAAACTGTTTTTT	CASSVDRGRANEKLFF
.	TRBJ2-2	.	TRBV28	TGTGCCAGCAGTTCTCCTACCGGGGAGCTGTTTTTT	CASSSPTGELFF
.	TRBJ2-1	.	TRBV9	TGTGCCAGCAGCGTATCATCGGGTTATGAGCAGTTCTTC	CASSVSSGYEQFF
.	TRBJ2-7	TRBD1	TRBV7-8	TGTGCCAGCACCCTTCGACGGACAGGACGCTACGAGCAGTACTTC	CASTLRRTGRYEQYF
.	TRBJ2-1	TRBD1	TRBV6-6	TGTGCCAGCAGTTACCGGGACAGGTCCTACAATGAGCAGTTCTTC	CASSYRDRSYNEQFF
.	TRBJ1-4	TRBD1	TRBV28	TGTGCCAGCAGTTTACCGGGACAGGGGAGGGAAAAACTGTTTTTT	CASSLPGQGREKLFF
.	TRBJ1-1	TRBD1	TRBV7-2	TGTGCCAGCAGCCAGGGACAGAAGATATCCACTGAAGCTTTCTTT	CASSQGQKISTEAFF